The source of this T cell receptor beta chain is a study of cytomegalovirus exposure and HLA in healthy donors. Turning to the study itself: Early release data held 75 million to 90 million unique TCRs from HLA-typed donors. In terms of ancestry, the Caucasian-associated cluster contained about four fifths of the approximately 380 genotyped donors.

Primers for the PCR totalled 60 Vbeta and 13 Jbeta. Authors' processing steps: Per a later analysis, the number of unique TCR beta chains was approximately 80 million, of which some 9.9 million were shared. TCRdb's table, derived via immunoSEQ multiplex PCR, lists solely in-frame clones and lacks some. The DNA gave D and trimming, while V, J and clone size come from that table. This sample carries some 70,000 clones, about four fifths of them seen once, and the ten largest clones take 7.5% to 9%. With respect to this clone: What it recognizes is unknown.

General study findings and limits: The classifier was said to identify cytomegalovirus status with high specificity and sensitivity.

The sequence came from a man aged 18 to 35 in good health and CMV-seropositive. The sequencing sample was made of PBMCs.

The CDR3 DNA follows: TGTGCCAGCAGCCAAGATCAGATTACCTCTGGAAACACCATATATTTT. Residues: CASSQDQITSGNTIYF. The chain links TRBV14 to TRBJ1-3, with D uncertain. The V gene's germline CDR1 is SGHDN and CDR2 FVKESK. V was shortened by 0 bases and J by 0 bases, with 9 bases between the two germline ends. The CDR3 extends over 16 amino acids.